The entry that follows covers one T cell receptor beta chain sequence. A junction end diverges from the germline sequence, so it may reflect a read error. The CDR3 loop spans 14 amino acids. The germline gives CDR1 SSHAT, CDR2 FNYEAQ (reference sequence). As originally analysed: How many nucleated cells were present was estimated from reference gene primer amplification. The repertoire was sequenced with immunoSEQ multiplex PCR; TCRdb's copy has only in-frame clones and lacks some. The D gene and trimming were derived from the DNA, and the V and J assignments and clone size from that table. The table lists 200,000 to 250,000 clones, roughly 80% of them singletons. The sample originates from a study of blood T cell repertoires in COVID-19. As for the study in general: The samples span acute and convalescent COVID-19 from the United States, Italy and Spain. Sources were T cells, B-cell-depleted T cells, or PBMCs; the material itself was cDNA or gDNA.

This sequence was found in a woman younger than 45 who had recovered from COVID-19. The sample consisted of peripheral blood. The chain recombines TRBV7-7 with TRBJ2-7, with D uncertain. DNA for the CDR3: TGTGCTAGCAGCTTAGGCGGCCCCCCCTACGAGCAGTACTTC. Its protein product is CASSLGGPPYEQYF.